The clone carrying this T cell receptor (beta chain) was seen a single time. The data originate from a study of blood T cell repertoires in COVID-19. Study-wide context: Donors in the United States, Italy and Spain gave samples during acute or convalescent COVID-19. The analysed material was cDNA or gDNA that came from T cells, B-cell-depleted T cells, or PBMCs.

Germline assignment: CDR1 SGHTS and CDR2 YDEGEE. The V and J ends lost 8 bases and 4 bases respectively, with 15 bases between them. The CDR3 sequence is 13 residues long. How the authors handled the data: Scientists estimated how many nucleated cells there were by amplifying reference gene primers. The assay was immunoSEQ multiplex PCR, and TCRdb's table has in-frame clones only and misses some. The D gene and trimming were derived from the DNA, and the V and J assignments and clone size from that table. The table lists hundreds of thousands of clones, about 80% of them singletons. Sequencing was carried out using peripheral blood. The gene calls are TRBV5-8 and TRBJ2-5, with D possibly being TRBD1 (5 bases). The source of this sequence is a woman at least 80 years old with active or convalescent COVID-19. The CDR3 sequence is CASLFREGETQYF. CDR3 in DNA: TGTGCCAGTCTTTTCAGGGAAGGAGAGACCCAGTACTTC.